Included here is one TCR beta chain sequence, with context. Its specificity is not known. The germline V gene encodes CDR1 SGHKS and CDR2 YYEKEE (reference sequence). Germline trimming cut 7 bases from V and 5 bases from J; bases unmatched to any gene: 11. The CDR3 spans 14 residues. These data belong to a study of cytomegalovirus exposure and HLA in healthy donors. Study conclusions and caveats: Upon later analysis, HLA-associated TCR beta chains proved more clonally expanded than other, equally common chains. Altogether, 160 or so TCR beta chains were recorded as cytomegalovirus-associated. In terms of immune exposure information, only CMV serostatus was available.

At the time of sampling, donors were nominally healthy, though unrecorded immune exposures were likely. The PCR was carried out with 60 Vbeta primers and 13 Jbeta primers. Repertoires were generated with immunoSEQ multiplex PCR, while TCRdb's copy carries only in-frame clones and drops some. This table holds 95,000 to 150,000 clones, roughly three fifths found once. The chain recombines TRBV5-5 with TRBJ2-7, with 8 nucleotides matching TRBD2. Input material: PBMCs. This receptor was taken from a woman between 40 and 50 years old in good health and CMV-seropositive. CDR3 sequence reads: CASARGGAGNEQYF. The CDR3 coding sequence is TGTGCCAGCGCTCGGGGGGGGGCTGGGAACGAGCAGTACTTC. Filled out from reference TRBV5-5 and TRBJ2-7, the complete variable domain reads DAGVTQSPTHLIKTRGQQVTLRCSPISGHKSVSWYQQVLGQGPQFIFQYYEKEERGRGNFPDRFSARQFPNYSSELNVNALLLGDSALYLCASARGGAGNEQYFGPGTRLTVT.